Below are 4 T cell receptor beta chains sequenced from a single sample in a study of blood T cell repertoires in COVID-19. Sequencing used immunoSEQ multiplex PCR; TCRdb keeps in-frame clones, though not all of them. The sample includes 140,000 to 150,000 clones, around nine tenths of them seen just once. Sample: peripheral blood. The receptors were sampled from a human donor in a cohort sampled during active COVID-19.

This rearrangement joins TRBV4-2 to TRBJ1-4; 11 bases fit TRBD1. The J segment lost 2 bases and the V segment lost 6 bases, leaving 8 bases of the junction unmatched. Germline CDR1 reads LGHNA; CDR2 reads YNFKEQ. The CDR3 runs to 17 residues. In nucleotides, the CDR3 is TGTGCCAGCAGTCACCGGGACAGGGGGTCTACTAATGAAAAACTGTTTTTT. Translation gives CASSHRDRGSTNEKLFF.

The table lists this clone with a count of one. J is TRBJ2-1 and V is TRBV24-1; 7 bases agree with TRBD1. The J segment lost 6 bases and the V segment lost 4 bases, leaving 8 bases of the junction unmatched. The CDR3 sequence is 15 residues long. The germline V gene encodes CDR1 KGHDR and CDR2 SFDVKD. The CDR3 coding sequence is TGTGCCACCAGTGACTCTTTGGGACAGCCCAATGAGCAGTTCTTC. Translation gives CATSDSLGQPNEQFF.

This chain joins TRBV7-9 and TRBJ1-5; D is unresolved. The CDR3 is 14 amino acids. Trimming stripped 5 bases from V and 5 bases from J, with 13 bases between. Per the germline V gene, CDR1 is SEHNR and CDR2 is FQNEAQ (reference sequence). The CDR3 bases are TGTGCCAGCAGCCCCCTAAACAGAGATCAGCCCCAGCATTTT. Amino acid sequence: CASSPLNRDQPQHF.

The genes are TRBV10-3 and TRBJ1-1; TRBD1 matches 7 bases. The CDR3 contains 17 residues. In germline, CDR1 is ENHRY, CDR2 SYGVKD. The V gene end was trimmed by 4 bases and the J gene end by 1 base; junction bases not matched to a gene: 12. The CDR3 coding sequence is TGTGCCATCAGTGTGCGACAGGGAGTTGGGGCGAACACTGAAGCTTTCTTT. This sequence encodes CAISVRQGVGANTEAFF.